Below are 20 T cell receptor beta chains sequenced from a single sample in a study of cytomegalovirus exposure and HLA in healthy donors. Libraries were prepared by immunoSEQ multiplex PCR; TCRdb keeps only in-frame clonotypes and omits some of them. In the table there are under 250,000 clones, over 65% of which are singletons. Sequenced input: PBMCs. The origin of the receptors is a young woman in good health and CMV-seronegative.

The rearrangement joins TRBV2 to TRBJ2-2, with 7 bases matching TRBD1. Germline trimming cut 4 bases from V and 6 bases from J; bases unmatched to any gene: 8. The CDR3 has 15 residues. CDR1 SNHLY and CDR2 FYNNEI come from the germline V gene. CDR3: CASSVETGRAGELFF. In DNA form, the CDR3 reads TGTGCCAGCAGTGTAGAGACAGGGAGAGCCGGGGAGCTGTTTTTT.

This rearrangement joins TRBV7-2 to TRBJ2-3, with D possibly called TRBD1 or TRBD2 (5 bases each). Germline V gene sequence: CDR1 SGHTA, CDR2 FQGNSA. The CDR3 runs 13 residues. With 5 bases removed from V and 4 bases from J, the gap between germline ends came to 10 bases. In nucleotides, the CDR3 is TGTGCCAGCAGCGTGGGACGACCAGATACGCAGTATTTT. Protein sequence: CASSVGRPDTQYF.

Regarding this clone: A read error may account for a junction end that differs from germline. The chain combines TRBV10-1 with TRBJ1-2; TRBD1 is a possible D gene (5 bases). CDR3 length: 15 amino acids. The germline CDR1 and CDR2 sequences are WNHNN and SYGVQD (reference sequence). The CDR3: CARSRRGALGYGYTF. The CDR3, as DNA: TGCGCCCGCAGTCGGAGGGGCGCCTTAGGCTATGGCTACACCTTC.

The rearrangement joins TRBV7-9 to TRBJ1-3, with D hard to call. With 4 bases removed from V and 4 bases from J, the gap between germline ends came to 5 bases. Germline loops: CDR1 SEHNR, CDR2 FQNEAQ (reference sequence). This CDR3 has 12 amino acids. The CDR3 is CASSSGGNTIYF. DNA for the CDR3: TGTGCCAGCAGCTCCGGGGGAAACACCATATATTTT. Full variable domain (remainder filled in from reference TRBV7-9 and TRBJ1-3): DTGVSQNPRHKITKRGQNVTFRCDPISEHNRLYWYRQTLGQGPEFLTYFQNEAQLEKSRLLSDRFSAERPKGSFSTLEIQRTEQGDSAMYLCASSSGGNTIYFGEGSWLTVV.

The chain combines TRBV4-2 with TRBJ1-1; no firm D call. Trimming cost V 3 bases and J 1 base, with 9 bases left between them. The CDR3 loop spans 14 amino acids. Germline values: CDR1 LGHNA, CDR2 YNFKEQ. Here the CDR3 reads CASSQTRPNTEAFF. Written as DNA, the CDR3 is TGTGCCAGCAGCCAGACTCGGCCGAACACTGAAGCTTTCTTT.

The chain links TRBV5-1 to TRBJ2-5; the match to TRBD1 covers 11 bases. Losses at the gene ends were 3 bases for V and 1 base for J; bases not matched to a gene: 8. Looked up from germline, CDR1 is SGHRS and CDR2 is YFSETQ. This CDR3 contains 17 residues. The CDR3 reads CASSSSLGTGGQETQYF. The CDR3 DNA sequence: TGCGCCAGCAGCTCCTCCCTTGGGACAGGGGGCCAAGAGACCCAGTACTTC.

V is TRBV5-1 and J is TRBJ2-7; possible D gene TRBD2, 6 bases. Germline V lookup: CDR1 SGHRS, CDR2 YFSETQ. The CDR3 sequence is 15 residues long. V was trimmed by 5 bases and J by 3 bases, leaving 18 bases between them. The CDR3 sequence is CASSPGGGGDYEQYF. The DNA of the CDR3 is TGCGCCAGCAGTCCTGGTGGCGGAGGGGACTACGAGCAGTACTTC.

This chain joins TRBV11-3 and TRBJ1-2; 9 bases are a match to TRBD1. The V gene end was trimmed by 10 bases and the J gene end by 5 bases; junction bases not matched to a gene: 17. The CDR3 runs to 16 residues. Germline V gene lookup returns CDR1 SGHNT and CDR2 YENEEA. Here the CDR3 reads CATFKRDRVKRYGYTF. For the CDR3, the DNA is TGTGCCACCTTCAAGAGGGACAGGGTAAAGAGGTATGGCTACACCTTC.

Points on this clone: The identical CDR3 is also encoded by other nucleotide sequences in the sample. The chain links TRBV9 to TRBJ2-3, with 7 bases lining up with TRBD1. CDR1 is SGDLS and CDR2 is YYNGEE in the germline V gene. With 0 bases clipped from V and 3 bases from J, the junction kept 1 base outside the gene matches. The CDR3 length is 14 residues. The CDR3 region is CASSVGTGTDTQYF. The CDR3 DNA sequence: TGTGCCAGCAGCGTAGGGACAGGTACAGATACGCAGTATTTT.

This clone was picked up one time. V usage is TRBV27 and J usage is TRBJ2-7; TRBD1 agrees at 7 bases. With 5 bases clipped from V and 4 bases from J, the junction kept 8 bases outside the gene matches. The CDR3 covers 14 residues. CDR1 and CDR2 from the germline V gene are MNHEY and SMNVEV (reference sequence). The CDR3 bases are TGTGCCAGCAGTGTCTGGACAGGTTCATACGAGCAGTACTTC. Translated, it gives CASSVWTGSYEQYF.

The V gene is TRBV15, the J gene TRBJ1-2; D remains ambiguous. This CDR3 region has 16 residues. Germline V CDR1 and CDR2: LNHNV, YYDKDF (reference sequence). V lost 0 bases and J 4 bases, leaving 15 bases between the germline ends. The CDR3 region is CATSRDPREGAYGYTF. The CDR3 bases are TGTGCCACCAGCAGAGATCCGAGGGAGGGAGCCTATGGCTACACCTTC.

This clone was recorded once. The rearrangement uses TRBV5-4 and TRBJ2-2; 10 bases match TRBD1. The ends lost 2 bases at V and 3 bases at J; junction bases unmatched: 1. Germline-derived CDR1 and CDR2 are SGHNT and YYREEE (reference sequence). The CDR3 extends over 15 amino acids. CDR3 amino acids: CASSFGQGDTGELFF. The CDR3, as DNA: TGTGCCAGCAGCTTCGGACAGGGGGACACCGGGGAGCTGTTTTTT.

This sequence joins TRBV7-8 and TRBJ1-1; D might be TRBD1 (6 bases). The CDR3 spans 15 residues. V lost 4 bases to trimming and J lost 0 bases, with 12 bases between them. The germline gives CDR1 SGHVS, CDR2 FQNEAQ. CDR3 DNA: TGTGCCAGCAGCTCACAGGGAATAGTGAACACTGAAGCTTTCTTT. Its protein is CASSSQGIVNTEAFF.

The chain couples TRBV23-1 to TRBJ2-7; tentatively, D is TRBD1 (5 bases). TRBV23-1 is assigned to the ORF class and has an uncertain function. This CDR3 has 15 residues. Trimming removed 0 bases at V and 3 bases at J, with 12 bases between. As DNA, the CDR3 is TGCGCCAGCAGTCAATCTTTAGGGGTTCTCTACGAGCAGTACTTC. Its protein product is CASSQSLGVLYEQYF.

The rearrangement joins TRBV27 to TRBJ2-2, with D perhaps assigned TRBD1 or TRBD2 (5 bases each). Germline CDR1 MNHEY, CDR2 SMNVEV (reference sequence). The CDR3 contains 13 residues. With 5 bases removed from V and 6 bases from J, the gap between germline ends came to 10 bases. For the CDR3, the DNA is TGTGCCAGCAGTGGCCTGGGGGCCGGGGAGCTGTTTTTT. It yields the protein CASSGLGAGELFF.

V usage is TRBV6-5 and J usage is TRBJ2-2; the D gene is possibly TRBD1 (6 bases). The CDR3 is made up of 15 amino acids. In germline, CDR1 is MNHEY, CDR2 SVGAGI. V lost 7 bases and J 0 bases, leaving 12 bases between the germline ends. CDR3 in amino acids: CASTPRTANTGELFF. The CDR3 nucleotides read TGTGCCAGCACCCCTCGGACAGCGAACACCGGGGAGCTGTTTTTT.

The V and J genes are TRBV5-1 and TRBJ1-4; 9 bases match TRBD1. The V segment lost 2 bases and the J segment 5 bases; nucleotides outside the gene matches: 7. The CDR3 is 16 amino acids. In germline, CDR1 is SGHRS, CDR2 YFSETQ. The CDR3 coding sequence is TGCGCCAGCAGCTTAGGGCCGGGACAGGGAAATGAAAAACTGTTTTTT. Protein product: CASSLGPGQGNEKLFF.

This chain connects TRBV7-6 to TRBJ1-2; unclear D gene. This CDR3 spans 13 amino acids. The germline V and J ends were trimmed by 5 bases and 8 bases, with 15 bases remaining between them. In germline, CDR1 is SGHVS, CDR2 FNYEAQ. The CDR3 region is CASSPGPFYGYTF. The CDR3 region has the DNA TGTGCCAGCAGCCCTGGACCGTTCTACGGCTACACCTTC.

This clone was picked up a small number of times. V gene TRBV2 combines with J gene TRBJ1-2; a possible D gene is TRBD1 (5 bases). This CDR3 contains 15 residues. Trimming took 3 bases from V and 11 from J, leaving 22 bases between them. Germline V CDR1 and CDR2: SNHLY, FYNNEI. The CDR3 region is CASSDVGWDRNGYTF. DNA of the CDR3: TGTGCCAGCAGTGATGTGGGGTGGGACCGGAACGGGTACACCTTC. Variable domain in full (rest from reference TRBV2 and TRBJ1-2): EPEVTQTPSHQVTQMGQEVILRCVPISNHLYFYWYRQILGQKVEFLVSFYNNEISEKSEIFDDQFSVERPDGSNFTLKIRSTKLEDSAMYFCASSDVGWDRNGYTFGSGTRLTVV.

This sequence joins TRBV6-1 and TRBJ2-7; 10 positions match TRBD2. CDR1 and CDR2 from the germline V gene are MNHNS and SASEGT. This CDR3 is 16 amino acids long. Germline trimming cut 4 bases from V and 5 bases from J; bases unmatched to any gene: 11. Written as DNA, the CDR3 is TGTGCCAGCAGTGTAGTTAGGGGACTAGCGAACCACGAGCAGTACTTC. This sequence encodes CASSVVRGLANHEQYF.